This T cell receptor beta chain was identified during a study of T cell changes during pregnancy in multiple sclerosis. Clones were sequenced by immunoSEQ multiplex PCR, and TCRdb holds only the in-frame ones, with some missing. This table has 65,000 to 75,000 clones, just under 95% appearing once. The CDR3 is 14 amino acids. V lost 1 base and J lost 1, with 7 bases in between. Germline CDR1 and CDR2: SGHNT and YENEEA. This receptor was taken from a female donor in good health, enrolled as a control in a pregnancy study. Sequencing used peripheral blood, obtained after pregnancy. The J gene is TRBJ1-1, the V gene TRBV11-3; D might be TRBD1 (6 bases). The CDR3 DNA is TGTGCCAGCAGCTTAGGGGGACAGAACACTGAAGCTTTCTTT. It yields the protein CASSLGGQNTEAFF. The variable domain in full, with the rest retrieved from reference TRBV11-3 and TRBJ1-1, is EAGVVQSPRYKIIEKKQPVAFWCNPISGHNTLYWYLQNLGQGPELLIRYENEEAVDDSQLPKDRFSAERLKGVDSTLKIQPAELGDSAVYLCASSLGGQNTEAFFGQGTRLTVV.